This record looks at one TCR beta chain sequence and its context. This sample was taken from a study of blood T cell repertoires in COVID-19. Clones were sequenced by immunoSEQ multiplex PCR, and TCRdb holds only the in-frame ones, with some missing. The table includes over 250,000 clones, around 89% detected once. The receptor comes from a woman aged 60 to 75 with acute or convalescent COVID-19. The source material was peripheral blood.

CDR3 loop: CAPGTGGNRSPLHF. CDR3 DNA sequence: TGTGCCCCCGGGACAGGGGGAAACCGCTCACCCCTCCACTTT. The genes are TRBV19 and TRBJ1-6, with 11 nucleotides matching TRBD1. V shed 11 bases, J shed 10 bases, and the junction held 10 bases outside the gene matches. This CDR3 comprises 14 residues. Germline V gene data show CDR1 as LNHDA and CDR2 as SQIVND (reference sequence).